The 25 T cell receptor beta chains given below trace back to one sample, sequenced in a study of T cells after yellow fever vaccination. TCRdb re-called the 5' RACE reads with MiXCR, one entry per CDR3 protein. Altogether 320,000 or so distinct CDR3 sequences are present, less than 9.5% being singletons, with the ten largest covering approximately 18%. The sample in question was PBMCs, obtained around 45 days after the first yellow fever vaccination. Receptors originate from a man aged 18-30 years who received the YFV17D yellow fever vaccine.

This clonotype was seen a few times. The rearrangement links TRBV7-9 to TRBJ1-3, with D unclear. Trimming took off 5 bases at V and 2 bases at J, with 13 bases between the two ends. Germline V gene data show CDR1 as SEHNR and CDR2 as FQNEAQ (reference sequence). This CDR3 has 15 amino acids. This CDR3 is CASSPVGVPGNTIYF. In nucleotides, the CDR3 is TGTGCCAGCAGCCCAGTCGGGGTACCTGGAAACACCATATATTTT.

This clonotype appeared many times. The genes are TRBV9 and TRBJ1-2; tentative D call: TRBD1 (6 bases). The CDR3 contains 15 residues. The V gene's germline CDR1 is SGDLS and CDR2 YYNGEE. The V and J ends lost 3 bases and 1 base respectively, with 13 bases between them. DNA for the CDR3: TGTGCCAGCAGCGACACCGGGACAATTAACTATGGCTACACCTTC. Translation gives CASSDTGTINYGYTF.

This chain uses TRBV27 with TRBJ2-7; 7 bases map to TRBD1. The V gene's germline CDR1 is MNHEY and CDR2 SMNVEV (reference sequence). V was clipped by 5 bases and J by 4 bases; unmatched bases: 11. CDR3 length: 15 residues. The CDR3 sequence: CASSPRDRLIYEQYV. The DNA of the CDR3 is TGTGCCAGCAGTCCCCGGGACAGATTGATTTACGAGCAGTACGTC.

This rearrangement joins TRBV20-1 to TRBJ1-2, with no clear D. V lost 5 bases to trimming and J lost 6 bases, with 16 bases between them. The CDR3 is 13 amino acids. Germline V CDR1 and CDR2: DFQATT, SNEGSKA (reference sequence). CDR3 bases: TGCAGTGCTGGCCAGGAGGTCGGTCATGGCTACACCTTC. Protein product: CSAGQEVGHGYTF.

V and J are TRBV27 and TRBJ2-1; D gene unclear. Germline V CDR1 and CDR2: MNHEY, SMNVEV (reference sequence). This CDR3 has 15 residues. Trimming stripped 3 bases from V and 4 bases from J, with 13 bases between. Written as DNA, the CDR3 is TGTGCCAGCAGTTTGATGAGCGTTTCTTACAATGAGCAGTTCTTC. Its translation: CASSLMSVSYNEQFF.

The CDR3 sequence: CASSLGTEQYV. The CDR3 coding sequence is TGTGCCAGCAGCTTGGGCACCGAGCAGTACGTC. V gene TRBV5-4 combines with J gene TRBJ2-7; no reliable D call. The CDR3 runs 11 residues. Germline assignment: CDR1 SGHNT and CDR2 YYREEE (reference sequence). V lost 0 bases to trimming and J lost 6 bases, with 4 bases between them.

The CDR3: CASSLVPGDQETQYF. The CDR3 DNA is TGTGCCAGCAGCTTAGTCCCGGGGGACCAAGAGACCCAGTACTTC. The gene calls are TRBV7-2 and TRBJ2-5, with TRBD2 as a possible D gene (6 bases). This CDR3 spans 15 amino acids. V gave up 1 base and J gave up 0 bases, with 9 bases separating them. Germline CDR1 is SGHTA and CDR2 is FQGNSA.

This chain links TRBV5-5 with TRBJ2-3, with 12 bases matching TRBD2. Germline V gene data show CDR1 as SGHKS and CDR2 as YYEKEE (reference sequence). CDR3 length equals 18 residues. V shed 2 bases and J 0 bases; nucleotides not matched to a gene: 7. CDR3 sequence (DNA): TGTGCCAGCAGCTTTGGTACTAGCGGGGGGACTAGCACAGATACGCAGTATTTT. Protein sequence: CASSFGTSGGTSTDTQYF.

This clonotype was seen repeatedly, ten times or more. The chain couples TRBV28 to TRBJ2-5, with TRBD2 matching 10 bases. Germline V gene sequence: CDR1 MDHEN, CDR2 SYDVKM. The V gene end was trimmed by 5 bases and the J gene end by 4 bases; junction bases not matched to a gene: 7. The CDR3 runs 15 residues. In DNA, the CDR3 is TGTGCCAGCAGTCCGCCACTAGCGGGGCGAGAGACCCAGTACTTC. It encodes CASSPPLAGRETQYF.

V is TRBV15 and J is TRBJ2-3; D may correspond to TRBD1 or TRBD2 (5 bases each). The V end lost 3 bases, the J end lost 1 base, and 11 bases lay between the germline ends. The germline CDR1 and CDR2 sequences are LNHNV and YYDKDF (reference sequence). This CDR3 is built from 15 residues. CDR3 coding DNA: TGTGCCACCAGCAGGGGGGAAGGGGGCACAGATACGCAGTATTTT. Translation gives CATSRGEGGTDTQYF.

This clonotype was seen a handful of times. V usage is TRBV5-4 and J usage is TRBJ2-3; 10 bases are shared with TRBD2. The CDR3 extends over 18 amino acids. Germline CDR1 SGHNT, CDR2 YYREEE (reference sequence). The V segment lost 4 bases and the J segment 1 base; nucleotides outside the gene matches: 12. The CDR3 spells CASSGPGLAIGGTDTQYF. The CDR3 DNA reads TGTGCCAGCAGCGGACCGGGACTAGCGATAGGAGGCACAGATACGCAGTATTTT. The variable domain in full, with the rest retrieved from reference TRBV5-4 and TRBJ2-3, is ETGVTQSPTHLIKTRGQQVTLRCSSQSGHNTVSWYQQALGQGPQFIFQYYREEENGRGNFPPRFSGLQFPNYSSELNVNALELDDSALYLCASSGPGLAIGGTDTQYFGPGTRLTVL.

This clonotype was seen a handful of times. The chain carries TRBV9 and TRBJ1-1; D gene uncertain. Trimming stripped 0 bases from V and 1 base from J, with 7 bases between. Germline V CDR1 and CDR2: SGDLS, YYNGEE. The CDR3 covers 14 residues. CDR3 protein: CASSVATQNTEAFF. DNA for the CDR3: TGTGCCAGCAGCGTAGCTACCCAGAACACTGAAGCTTTCTTT.

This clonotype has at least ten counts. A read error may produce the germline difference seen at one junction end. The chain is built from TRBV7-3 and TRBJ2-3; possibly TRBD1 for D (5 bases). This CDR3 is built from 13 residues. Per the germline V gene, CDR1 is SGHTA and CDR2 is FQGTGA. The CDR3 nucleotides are TGCGCCAGCAGCTTGACAGGCACAGATACGCAGTATTTT. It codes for CASSLTGTDTQYF. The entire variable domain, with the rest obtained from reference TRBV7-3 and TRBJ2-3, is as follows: GAGVSQTPSNKVTEKGKYVELRCDPISGHTALYWYRQSLGQGPEFLIYFQGTGAADDSGLPNDRFFAVRPEGSVSTLKIQRTERGDSAVYLCASSLTGTDTQYFGPGTRLTVL.

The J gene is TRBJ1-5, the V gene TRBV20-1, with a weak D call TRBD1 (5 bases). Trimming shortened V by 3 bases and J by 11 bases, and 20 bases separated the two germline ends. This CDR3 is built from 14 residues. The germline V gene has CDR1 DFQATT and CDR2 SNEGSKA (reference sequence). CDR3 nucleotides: TGCAGTGCTAGGAACGAGTGGGGGGGTGGGACCCAGCATTTT. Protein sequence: CSARNEWGGGTQHF.

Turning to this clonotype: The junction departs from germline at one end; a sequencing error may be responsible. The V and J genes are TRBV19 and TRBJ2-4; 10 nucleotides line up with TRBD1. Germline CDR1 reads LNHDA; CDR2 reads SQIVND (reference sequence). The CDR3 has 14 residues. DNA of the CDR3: TGTGCCAGTAGTATTGGACAGGGGGTTGGTTCGATAACTTTC. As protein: CASSIGQGVGSITF.

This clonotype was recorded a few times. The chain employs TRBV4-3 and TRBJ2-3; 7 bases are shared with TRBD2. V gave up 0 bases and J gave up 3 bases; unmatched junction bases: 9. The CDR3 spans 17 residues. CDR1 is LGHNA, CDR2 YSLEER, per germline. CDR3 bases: TGCGCCAGCAGCCAAGAAGGCGCAGCGGGGAGGACAGATACGCAGTATTTT. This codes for CASSQEGAAGRTDTQYF.

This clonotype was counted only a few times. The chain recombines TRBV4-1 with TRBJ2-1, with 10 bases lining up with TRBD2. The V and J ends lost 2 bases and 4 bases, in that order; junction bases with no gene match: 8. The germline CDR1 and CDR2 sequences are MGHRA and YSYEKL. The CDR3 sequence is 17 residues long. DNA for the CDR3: TGCGCCAGCAGCCAAACCCGGGGGACTAGCGCGTACAATGAGCAGTTCTTC. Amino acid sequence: CASSQTRGTSAYNEQFF.

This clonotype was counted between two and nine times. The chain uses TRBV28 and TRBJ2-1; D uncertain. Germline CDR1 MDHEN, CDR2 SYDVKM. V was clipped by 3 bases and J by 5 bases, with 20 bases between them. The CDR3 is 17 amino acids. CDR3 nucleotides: TGTGCCAGCAGTTTCTCAATCTCAAGACGGTCGAACAATGAGCAGTTCTTC. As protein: CASSFSISRRSNNEQFF.

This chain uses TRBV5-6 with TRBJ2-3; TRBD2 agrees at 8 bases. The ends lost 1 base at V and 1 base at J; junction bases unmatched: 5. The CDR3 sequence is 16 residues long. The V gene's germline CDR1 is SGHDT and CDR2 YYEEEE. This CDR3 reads CASSLRGGEGTDTQYF. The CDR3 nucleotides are TGTGCCAGCAGCTTGCGGGGGGGCGAGGGCACAGATACGCAGTATTTT.

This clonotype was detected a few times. The CDR3 region is CASSGTGSGANVLTF. The CDR3 DNA sequence: TGTGCCAGCAGTGGGACAGGGTCTGGGGCCAACGTCCTGACTTTC. This sequence joins TRBV6-1 and TRBJ2-6, with 8 bases identical to TRBD1. The CDR3 length is 15 residues. Looked up from germline, CDR1 is MNHNS and CDR2 is SASEGT. With V trimmed by 4 bases and J by 1 base, 0 bases remained unmatched.

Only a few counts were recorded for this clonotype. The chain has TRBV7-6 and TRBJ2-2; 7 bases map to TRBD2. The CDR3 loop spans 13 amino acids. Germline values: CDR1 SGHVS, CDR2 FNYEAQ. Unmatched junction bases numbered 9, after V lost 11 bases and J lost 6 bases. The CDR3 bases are TGTGCCGGAGGACTAGTTTTGGCCGGGGAGCTGTTTTTT. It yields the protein CAGGLVLAGELFF.

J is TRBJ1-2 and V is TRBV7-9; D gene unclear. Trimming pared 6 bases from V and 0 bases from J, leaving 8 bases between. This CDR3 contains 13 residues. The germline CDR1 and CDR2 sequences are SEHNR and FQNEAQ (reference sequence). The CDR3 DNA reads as TGTGCCAGCAGTACCGCCCCTAACTATGGCTACACCTTC. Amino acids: CASSTAPNYGYTF.

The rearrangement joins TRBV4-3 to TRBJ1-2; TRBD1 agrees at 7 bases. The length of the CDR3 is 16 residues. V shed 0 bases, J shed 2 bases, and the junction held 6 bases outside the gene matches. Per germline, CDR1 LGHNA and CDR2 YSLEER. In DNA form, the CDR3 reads TGCGCCAGCAGCCAAGAGGGGAACAGGGGCAACTATGGCTACACCTTC. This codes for CASSQEGNRGNYGYTF.

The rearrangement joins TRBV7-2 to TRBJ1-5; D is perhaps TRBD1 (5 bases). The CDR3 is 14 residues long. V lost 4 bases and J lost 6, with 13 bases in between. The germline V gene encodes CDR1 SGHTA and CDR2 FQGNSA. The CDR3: CASSSRGGSQPQHF. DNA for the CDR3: TGTGCCAGCAGCTCCCGGGGGGGAAGTCAGCCCCAGCATTTT.

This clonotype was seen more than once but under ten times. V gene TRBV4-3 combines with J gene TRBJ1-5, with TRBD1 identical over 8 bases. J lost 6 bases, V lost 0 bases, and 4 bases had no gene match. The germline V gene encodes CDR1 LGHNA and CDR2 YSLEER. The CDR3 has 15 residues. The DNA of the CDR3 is TGCGCCAGCAGCCAAGATGACGGACAGGGTCAGCCCCAGCATTTT. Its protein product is CASSQDDGQGQPQHF.